The clone carrying this T cell receptor (beta chain) was recorded at least ten times. The antigen is undetermined. The junction shows a germline mismatch at one end, possibly a read error. This CDR3 comprises 10 residues. Germline CDR1 GTSNPN, CDR2 SVGIG (reference sequence). The data were obtained in a study of T cells in Graves' hyperthyroidism and ophthalmopathy. Overall study results and limits: Researchers found most expanded thyroid clonotypes above 0.001 in blood as well.

TCR beta CDR3 regions were amplified from RNA transcripts. Carried out on the TCR CDR3, a first-round RT-PCR used the HTBI primer set. TCRdb independently ran MiXCR on the multiplex PCR reads; one entry per CDR3 protein. The table has fewer than 350,000 distinct CDR3 sequences, 18% seen once. The clonotype was recovered from a woman aged 40 to 49 with Graves' ophthalmopathy. Sequenced: blood. This chain connects TRBV30 to TRBJ2-5, with TRBD2 as a possible D gene (6 bases). CDR3 DNA: TGTGCCTGGAGTGTACGACTAGTCCACTTC. Translation: CAWSVRLVHF.